These T cell receptor beta chains were read from a single sample in a study of chemoradiotherapy in HPV16-positive cancers. TCRdb's copy holds only in-frame clones and misses some; the assay was immunoSEQ multiplex PCR. This sample has around 15,000 clones, with about 86% found just once. The sequencing used blood, collected from a patient who underwent chemoradiotherapy. Source of these receptors: a human donor with HPV-associated anogenital cancer. CDR3s include the opening cysteine and the closing phenylalanine or tryptophan. The D gene is left open where the match is weak. Clone size appears in some rows only: once, few, many, or a class for an expanded clone.

j_gene,v_gene,abundance,len,d_gene,CDR3aa,CDR3nt
TRBJ2-1,TRBV29-1,NA,13,NA,CSFAWGGNNEQFF,TGCAGCTTTGCATGGGGAGGAAACAATGAGCAGTTCTTC
TRBJ2-1,TRBV7-2,NA,15,NA,CASSLERAKYNEQFF,TGTGCCAGCAGCTTAGAAAGGGCGAAGTACAATGAGCAGTTCTTC
TRBJ1-3,TRBV13,NA,17,NA,CASSLETGPDSGNTIYF,TGTGCCAGCAGCTTAGAGACGGGGCCAGACTCTGGAAACACCATATATTTT
TRBJ2-7,TRBV5-4,once,14,TRBD1,CASSPPGTVYEQYF,TGTGCCAGCAGCCCCCCCGGGACAGTCTACGAGCAGTACTTC
TRBJ1-2,TRBV6-1,NA,14,NA,CASSSPNLNYGYTF,TGTGCCAGCTCTAGTCCGAACCTCAACTATGGCTACACCTTC
TRBJ1-3,TRBV5-6,NA,16,NA,CASSLPGALSGNTIYF,TGTGCCAGCAGCTTACCGGGGGCCCTCTCTGGAAACACCATATATTTT
TRBJ1-5,TRBV28,few,16,NA,CASSTIQGFGDQPQHF,TGTGCCAGCAGTACCATTCAGGGCTTCGGGGATCAGCCCCAGCATTTT
TRBJ1-1,TRBV7-9,NA,11,NA,CASSQAGEAFF,TGTGCCAGCAGCCAAGCGGGGGAAGCTTTCTTT
TRBJ2-7,TRBV2,NA,14,TRBD2,CASSDSGGSYEQYF,TGTGCCAGCAGTGACTCGGGGGGCTCCTACGAGCAGTACTTC
TRBJ2-2,TRBV6-4,NA,16,TRBD2,CASSDSGLAVTGELFF,TGTGCCAGCAGTGACTCGGGACTAGCGGTCACCGGGGAGCTGTTTTTT
TRBJ2-1,TRBV27,NA,14,NA,CASSLSGVAHEQFF,TGTGCCAGCAGTTTATCCGGAGTCGCACATGAGCAGTTCTTC
TRBJ2-2,TRBV5-4,NA,15,TRBD1,CASSLAGQGTGELFF,TGTGCCAGCAGCTTGGCAGGACAGGGCACCGGGGAGCTGTTTTTT
TRBJ2-5,TRBV14,NA,13,NA,CASSQVAWETQYF,TGTGCCAGCAGCCAAGTCGCGTGGGAGACCCAGTACTTC
TRBJ2-3,TRBV7-7,NA,15,NA,CASSLGGGLTDTQYF,TGTGCTAGCAGCTTAGGGGGGGGCCTCACAGATACGCAGTATTTT
TRBJ1-1,TRBV7-9,NA,15,TRBD1,CASTTGGIGGTEAFF,TGTGCCAGCACGACAGGGGGAATTGGGGGCACTGAAGCTTTCTTT
TRBJ1-2,TRBV11-1,NA,13,NA,CASSPGLKDGYTF,TGTGCCAGCAGCCCAGGGTTAAAGGATGGCTACACCTTC
TRBJ2-1,TRBV6-1,NA,13,NA,CATLPGPYNEQFF,TGTGCCACCCTACCGGGCCCATACAATGAGCAGTTCTTC
TRBJ2-5,TRBV9,NA,13,NA,CASSVGYDGTQYF,TGTGCCAGCAGCGTAGGCTACGACGGGACCCAGTACTTC
TRBJ1-1,TRBV5-4,NA,13,NA,CASNKGSNTEAFF,TGTGCCAGTAACAAGGGGTCTAACACTGAAGCTTTCTTT
TRBJ1-1,TRBV6-1,NA,14,NA,CATTRQTTNTEAFF,TGTGCCACCACACGTCAGACAACGAACACTGAAGCTTTCTTT
TRBJ1-2,TRBV13,once,16,TRBD1,CASSHINYDRVSGYTF,TGTGCCAGCAGTCACATAAACTACGACAGGGTATCTGGCTACACCTTC
TRBJ1-2,TRBV11-2,medium-sized,14,NA,CASSLDIIGYGYTF,TGTGCCAGCAGCTTAGACATAATTGGTTATGGCTACACCTTC
TRBJ1-1,TRBV10-3,once,12,TRBD1,CAMRGDSTEAFF,TGTGCCATGCGGGGGGACAGCACTGAAGCTTTCTTT
TRBJ1-2,TRBV5-1,NA,16,NA,CASSSGTSTNDYGYTF,TGCGCCAGCAGCTCGGGTACCTCTACAAATGACTATGGCTACACCTTC
TRBJ1-1,TRBV5-6,NA,14,NA,CASSLSPQNTEAFF,TGTGCCAGCAGCTTGTCACCGCAGAACACTGAAGCTTTCTTT
TRBJ1-1,TRBV4-1,few,16,TRBD1,CASRRQGMEMNTEAFF,TGCGCCAGCAGGAGACAGGGGATGGAAATGAACACTGAAGCTTTCTTT
TRBJ2-7,TRBV4-1,NA,14,NA,CASSPGERAYEQYF,TGCGCCAGCAGCCCCGGGGAGCGGGCCTACGAGCAGTACTTC
TRBJ2-4,TRBV19,NA,12,NA,CASSAGAGIQYF,TGTGCCAGTTCGGCGGGCGCCGGCATTCAGTACTTC
TRBJ1-3,TRBV13,NA,17,NA,CASSLSREIVGGNTIYF,TGTGCCAGCAGCTTATCCAGGGAAATAGTCGGAGGAAACACCATATATTTT
TRBJ2-2,TRBV5-4,NA,16,NA,CASSLGGGTPTGELFF,TGTGCCAGCAGCTTGGGGGGAGGAACCCCGACTGGGGAGCTGTTTTTT
TRBJ2-7,TRBV12-2,NA,16,NA,CASRLADPRCPYEQYF,TGTGCAAGTCGCTTAGCGGACCCACGTTGCCCCTACGAGCAGTACTTC
TRBJ1-3,TRBV10-3,NA,16,NA,CAISESGGSSGNTIYF,TGTGCCATCAGTGAATCGGGCGGCAGCTCTGGAAACACCATATATTTT
TRBJ1-2,TRBV30,NA,13,NA,CAWSQGNYYGYTF,TGTGCCTGGAGTCAGGGGAACTACTATGGCTACACCTTC
TRBJ1-5,TRBV19,NA,14,NA,CASSITDSNQPQHF,TGTGCCAGTAGTATCACAGATAGCAATCAGCCCCAGCATTTT
TRBJ1-1,TRBV30,NA,13,NA,CAWSVSAATEAFF,TGTGCCTGGAGTGTCTCTGCGGCGACTGAAGCTTTCTTT
TRBJ1-1,TRBV14,NA,16,NA,CASSPLLGRGNTEAFF,TGTGCCAGCAGCCCCCTTCTGGGCAGGGGGAACACTGAAGCTTTCTTT
TRBJ1-5,TRBV5-6,NA,13,NA,CASSRSLNQPQHF,TGTGCCAGCAGCAGGTCCCTCAATCAGCCCCAGCATTTT
TRBJ2-4,TRBV10-3,NA,20,TRBD2,CAISESGLAGVGLAKNIQYF,TGTGCCATCAGTGAGTCGGGACTAGCGGGAGTAGGGCTAGCCAAAAACATTCAGTACTTC
TRBJ2-2,TRBV4-2,NA,17,TRBD1,CASSQASWDRNTGELFF,TGTGCCAGCAGCCAAGCGTCGTGGGACAGGAACACCGGGGAGCTGTTTTTT
TRBJ1-6,TRBV19,NA,13,NA,CASTASGTESLHF,TGTGCCAGTACCGCTTCCGGTACGGAATCCCTCCACTTT
TRBJ2-7,TRBV18,NA,14,TRBD1,CASSPRTGDDEQYF,TGTGCCAGCTCACCCCGGACAGGGGACGACGAGCAGTACTTC
TRBJ2-7,TRBV7-9,NA,11,NA,CASSLYGEQYF,TGTGCCAGCAGCTTATACGGGGAGCAGTACTTC
TRBJ2-1,TRBV7-9,NA,15,NA,CASSTLLAYYNEQFF,TGTGCCAGCAGCACCTTGCTAGCGTATTACAATGAGCAGTTCTTC
TRBJ1-2,TRBV19,NA,12,NA,CASSPAGDGYTF,TGTGCCAGTAGTCCGGCAGGGGACGGCTACACCTTC
TRBJ2-7,TRBV5-6,NA,15,TRBD2,CASSFLAGGLGEQYF,TGTGCCAGCAGCTTCCTAGCGGGAGGGCTGGGGGAGCAGTACTTC
TRBJ2-3,TRBV4-2,NA,16,NA,CASSQERSPSLDTQYF,TGTGCCAGCAGCCAGGAAAGATCCCCTAGCTTGGATACGCAGTATTTT
TRBJ1-1,TRBV4-1,NA,14,NA,CASSQDWRNTEAFF,TGCGCCAGCAGCCAAGATTGGAGAAACACTGAAGCTTTCTTT
TRBJ2-1,TRBV9,NA,12,NA,CASRGRGHEQFF,TGTGCCAGCAGGGGACGGGGGCATGAGCAGTTCTTC
TRBJ2-7,TRBV4-1,NA,13,NA,CASRRGVADEQYF,TGCGCCAGCAGGAGGGGAGTCGCCGACGAGCAGTACTTC
TRBJ2-1,TRBV6-4,NA,12,TRBD2,CASKNSGGEQFF,TGTGCCAGCAAGAATTCGGGAGGTGAGCAGTTCTTC
TRBJ2-3,TRBV10-3,NA,13,TRBD2,CAISVVSGDTQYF,TGTGCCATCAGTGTAGTTAGCGGGGATACGCAGTATTTT
TRBJ1-1,TRBV10-3,NA,16,TRBD1,CAISAQGQGSNTEAFF,TGTGCCATCAGTGCCCAAGGACAGGGATCGAACACTGAAGCTTTCTTT
TRBJ1-2,TRBV2,NA,12,NA,CASSEGVYGYTF,TGTGCCAGCAGTGAAGGTGTTTATGGCTACACCTTC
TRBJ2-5,TRBV29-1,once,12,NA,CSVRGSQETQYF,TGCAGCGTTCGCGGCAGCCAAGAGACCCAGTACTTC
TRBJ2-1,TRBV7-6,NA,14,NA,CASSLAGPSDEQFF,TGTGCCAGCAGCTTAGCGGGCCCCTCGGATGAGCAGTTCTTC